This T cell receptor beta chain was sequenced in a study of shared clonotypes between healthy human individuals. Study-level findings and limits: The sampled material consisted only of blood, and tissue repertoires are likely to differ.

Each PCR replicate from the sorted subsets contained 150 to 200 ng DNA, which is 30,000 or so T cell genomes. In the original analysis: Filtering differed because ImmunoSEQ produced junction-only sequences that carried no quality scores. Here immunoSEQ multiplex PCR was the method, and the copy in TCRdb shows in-frame clones only, minus some. For V, J and clone size, that table is used; D and trimming come from the DNA. The top ten hold over 1.3% of the sample, which has about a million clones, about 74% seen once. Germline-derived CDR1 and CDR2 are SGHKS and YYEKEE (reference sequence). CDR3 length: 17 residues. J was trimmed by 5 bases and V by 1 base; bases with no gene match: 14. As for this clone: Its antigen is not known.

There were only Caucasian adults among the donors, and all lived in Nashville, Tennessee. This TCR was recovered from a man aged 18 to 29 in good health. V is TRBV5-5 and J is TRBJ2-7; TRBD1 matches at 8 bases. Sequencing input: memory CD4+ T cells sorted from blood. Subset noted: CD45RA-negative fraction. This chain's CDR3 is CASSLRSGSRGPHEQYF. The CDR3 bases are TGTGCCAGCAGCTTGAGGTCGGGTTCCAGGGGGCCCCACGAGCAGTACTTC.